The 9 T cell receptor beta chains below all came from one sample that was sequenced in a study of metastatic and nonmetastatic thyroid tumors. With MiXCR, TCRdb called clones anew from the PCR reads. This repertoire shows some 4,300 clones, around 30% found once; its top ten account for under 20%. Thyroid surgery was preceded by no treatment in any patient. The sample consisted of adjacent normal tissue. These receptors were obtained from a male donor with papillary thyroid cancer or a benign thyroid nodule (not recorded which). Some clones in this sample may be carry-over from other donors' samples.

As DNA, the CDR3 is TGCAGTGCTAGAGCGTACCAGCTGGGACAAGATACCCAGTACTTC. Translation gives CSARAYQLGQDTQYF. The genes are TRBV20-1 and TRBJ2-7; TRBD1 might be the D (6 bases). Per germline, CDR1 DFQATT and CDR2 SNEGSKA (reference sequence). This CDR3 comprises 15 residues. V lost 1 base and J lost 10, with 23 bases in between.

In this sample, this clone is medium-sized. Its ends do not fully match the called genes, so a read error is possible. The chain couples TRBV2 to TRBJ1-1; 8 bases agree with TRBD1. This CDR3 is 15 amino acids long. Germline V gene sequence: CDR1 SNHLY, CDR2 FYNNEI. In nucleotides, the CDR3 is TGTGCCAGCGGTGAACCGGGACAGGCGAACACTGAAGCTTTCTTT. Protein product: CASGEPGQANTEAFF.

This clone was seen a handful of times. The chain joins TRBV27 to TRBJ1-5; no reliable D call. The CDR3 runs 14 residues. Trimming removed 7 bases at V and 6 bases at J, with 16 bases between. Germline CDR1 MNHEY, CDR2 SMNVEV (reference sequence). The DNA of the CDR3 is TGTGCCAGCAATACCGCCGGGTCGGGTCAGCCCCAGCATTTT. This codes for CASNTAGSGQPQHF.

This clone rates as medium-sized (0.01 to 0.1%). J is TRBJ1-2 and V is TRBV7-9; TRBD1 aligns across 7 bases. V trimming: 5 bases; J trimming: 6 bases; junction bases outside the gene matches: 6. The CDR3 is 13 residues long. Germline V gives CDR1 SEHNR, CDR2 FQNEAQ (reference sequence). CDR3 coding DNA: TGTGCCAGCAGCCAGGGACAGCGTGATGGCTACACCTTC. Translating it yields CASSQGQRDGYTF. Full variable domain (remainder filled in from reference TRBV7-9 and TRBJ1-2): DTGVSQNPRHKITKRGQNVTFRCDPISEHNRLYWYRQTLGQGPEFLTYFQNEAQLEKSRLLSDRFSAERPKGSFSTLEIQRTEQGDSAMYLCASSQGQRDGYTFGSGTRLTVV.

The rearrangement uses TRBV20-1 and TRBJ1-2; D is possibly TRBD1 (6 bases). The V and J ends lost 7 bases and 4 bases respectively, with 16 bases between them. Germline loops: CDR1 DFQATT, CDR2 SNEGSKA (reference sequence). The CDR3 extends over 13 amino acids. The chain's CDR3 is CSVDSQGGYGYTF. Written as DNA, the CDR3 is TGCAGTGTGGACAGCCAGGGAGGCTATGGCTACACCTTC.

In this sample, this clone is medium-sized. The chain couples TRBV2 to TRBJ2-3; weak D call: TRBD1 (5 bases). Trimming pared 7 bases from V and 1 base from J, leaving 18 bases between. Per the germline V gene, CDR1 is SNHLY and CDR2 is FYNNEI. This CDR3 has 16 amino acids. CDR3 region: CASIGADATGTDTQYF. CDR3 nucleotides: TGTGCCAGCATTGGGGCAGACGCGACGGGCACAGATACGCAGTATTTT.

The chain carries TRBV12-3 or TRBV12-4 and TRBJ2-7; no firm D call. The CDR3 is made up of 13 amino acids. Trimming shortened V by 1 base and J by 6 bases, and 10 bases separated the two germline ends. The CDR3 spells CASSLGTFGEQYF. DNA of the CDR3: TGTGCCAGCAGTTTAGGGACCTTCGGCGAGCAGTACTTC.

The chain recombines TRBV6-1 with TRBJ2-7, with 9 bases matching TRBD1. Germline lookup yields CDR1 MNHNS and CDR2 SASEGT. V was clipped by 6 bases and J by 2 bases; unmatched bases: 8. The CDR3 consists of 15 residues. Here the CDR3 DNA reads TGTGCCAGCAGCTCCCGGGACAGGGCCGCCTACGAGCAGTACTTC. Protein sequence: CASSSRDRAAYEQYF.

J is TRBJ1-2 and V is TRBV11-2; the D gene is possibly TRBD1 (6 bases). The CDR3 has 16 amino acids. V shed 1 base and J shed 5 bases, with 17 bases lying between them. Per germline, CDR1 SGHAT and CDR2 FQNNGV. CDR3 bases: TGTGCCAGCAGCTTAGGGTCGACAGGATCGCTGTATGGCTACACCTTC. Protein sequence: CASSLGSTGSLYGYTF.